This T cell receptor (beta chain) was profiled in a study of tumor-infiltrating lymphocytes in primary liver carcinoma. Bulk tissue was left unsorted, and RNA and DNA were co-extracted from 20-30 mg of it. At sampling, these chronic HBV carriers had received no treatment. Priming with a constant-region primer yielded TCR beta cDNA from 450 to 550 ng total RNA. Generation of the TCR beta libraries relied on three nested multiplex PCR rounds using slightly modified ARM-PCR. MiXCR, run by TCRdb on the multiplex PCR reads, gives a single entry per CDR3 protein. The sample records 75,000 to 80,000 distinct CDR3 sequences, 69% being singletons. As regards this clonotype: Its cognate antigen is unknown. An end of the junction does not agree with germline; a read error may underlie this.

Study observations and caveats: Significantly greater top-250-clone fractions characterized tumors relative to blood (p = 0.039).

The sample taken for sequencing was tumor-adjacent normal liver tissue. The clonotype originates from a man aged 35 to 55 with primary liver carcinoma and hepatitis B virus infection.

In DNA form, the CDR3 reads TGCATCGTTGATGGAGATGGAAACACCATATATTTT. Translation gives CIVDGDGNTIYF. The chain couples TRBV29-1 to TRBJ1-3; D gene ambiguous. The CDR3 is 12 amino acids. Germline V gene sequence: CDR1 SQVTM, CDR2 ANQGSEA.